The 9 T cell receptor beta chains below all came from one sample that was sequenced in a study of CD8 T cells in Susac syndrome. RNA amounts of roughly 0.5 to 1 ug underwent reverse transcription with random hexamers. MiXCR, applied by TCRdb to the immunoSEQ multiplex PCR reads, yields one record per CDR3 protein. The sample has about 180,000 distinct CDR3 sequences, about 95% seen once; the top ten hold 0.15% to 0.2%. The specimen sequenced was CD8+ T cells from PBMCs. The source is a human donor with multiple sclerosis.

V and J are TRBV28 and TRBJ2-2; 9 bases fit TRBD2. Trimming removed 2 bases from V and 5 bases from J; junction bases left unmatched: 0. Germline V gene data show CDR1 as MDHEN and CDR2 as SYDVKM. This CDR3 region has 14 residues. In DNA, the CDR3 is TGTGCCAGCAGTTTAGCGGGAGGGACCGGGGAGCTGTTTTTT. Translation: CASSLAGGTGELFF.

The J gene is TRBJ2-7, the V gene TRBV7-9; D uncertain. Germline V gene lookup returns CDR1 SEHNR and CDR2 FQNEAQ (reference sequence). The CDR3 extends over 15 amino acids. Trimming took off 1 base at V and 5 bases at J, with 15 bases between the two ends. Here the CDR3 reads CASSLGTPPRHEQYF. The DNA of the CDR3 is TGTGCCAGCAGCTTAGGAACCCCCCCGAGGCACGAGCAGTACTTC.

The chain combines TRBV18 with TRBJ2-3, with TRBD2 matching over 7 bases. J lost 1 base, V lost 4 bases, and 11 bases had no gene match. The CDR3 loop spans 17 amino acids. Germline CDR1 KGHSH, CDR2 LQKENI. The CDR3 reads CASSLFHSAGGTDTQYF. In DNA, the CDR3 is TGTGCCAGCTCACTCTTTCACTCCGCGGGGGGCACAGATACGCAGTATTTT. Variable domain in full (rest from reference TRBV18 and TRBJ2-3): NAGVMQNPRHLVRRRGQEARLRCSPMKGHSHVYWYRQLPEEGLKFMVYLQKENIIDESGMPKERFSAEFPKEGPSILRIQQVVRGDSAAYFCASSLFHSAGGTDTQYFGPGTRLTVL.

The V call is TRBV27, the J call TRBJ2-3; D uncertain. Germline CDR1 is MNHEY and CDR2 is SMNVEV (reference sequence). The V end was cut by 7 bases, the J end by 1 base, with 15 bases between. The CDR3 has 15 residues. CDR3 nucleotides: TGTGCCAGCACCCCCTCCTTCGCCGGCACAGATACGCAGTATTTT. As protein: CASTPSFAGTDTQYF.

The chain carries TRBV15 and TRBJ2-4; TRBD2 matches at 9 bases. V gave up 1 base and J gave up 5 bases; unmatched junction bases: 6. This CDR3 has 16 amino acids. The germline V gene has CDR1 LNHNV and CDR2 YYDKDF (reference sequence). As DNA, the CDR3 is TGTGCCACCAGCAGAGCCTATAGCGGGAGTCAAAACATTCAGTACTTC. It encodes CATSRAYSGSQNIQYF. The full variable domain, in which reference TRBV15 and TRBJ2-4 provide the parts outside the CDR3, is DAMVIQNPRYQVTQFGKPVTLSCSQTLNHNVMYWYQQKSSQAPKLLFHYYDKDFNNEADTPDNFQSRRPNTSFCFLDIRSPGLGDTAMYLCATSRAYSGSQNIQYFGAGTRLSVL.

The CDR3, as DNA: TGCGCCAGCAGCTTGGCCACGTACCTAGAGCAGTTCTTC. Amino acid sequence: CASSLATYLEQFF. The V and J genes are TRBV5-1 and TRBJ2-1; D is unclear. V was shortened by 0 bases and J by 10 bases, with 11 bases between the two germline ends. In germline, CDR1 is SGHRS, CDR2 YFSETQ. The CDR3 runs 13 residues.

The chain is built from TRBV7-9 and TRBJ2-4; D call uncertain. The CDR3 has 11 residues. V was cut by 5 bases and J by 9 bases, with 8 bases left in between. The germline V gene encodes CDR1 SEHNR and CDR2 FQNEAQ (reference sequence). DNA of the CDR3: TGTGCCAGCAGCCTAGGCCCCATTCAGTACTTC. Residues: CASSLGPIQYF.

V usage is TRBV7-9 and J usage is TRBJ2-3, with TRBD2 matching 9 bases. Germline assignment: CDR1 SEHNR and CDR2 FQNEAQ (reference sequence). The CDR3 extends over 17 amino acids. V lost 2 bases and J lost 4; bases outside the gene matches: 10. The DNA for the CDR3 is TGTGCCAGCAGCTTACCAGATAGCGGGAGCGGTGCAGATACGCAGTATTTT. Amino acid sequence: CASSLPDSGSGADTQYF.

The genes are TRBV29-1 and TRBJ1-2, with TRBD1 matching over 9 bases. V lost 6 bases to trimming and J lost 0 bases; unmatched junction nucleotides: 8. The CDR3 runs 15 residues. Germline V gene sequence: CDR1 SQVTM, CDR2 ANQGSEA. The CDR3, as DNA: TGCAGCGTCGAGGGACAGGGAAAATCTAACTATGGCTACACCTTC. Its translation: CSVEGQGKSNYGYTF.